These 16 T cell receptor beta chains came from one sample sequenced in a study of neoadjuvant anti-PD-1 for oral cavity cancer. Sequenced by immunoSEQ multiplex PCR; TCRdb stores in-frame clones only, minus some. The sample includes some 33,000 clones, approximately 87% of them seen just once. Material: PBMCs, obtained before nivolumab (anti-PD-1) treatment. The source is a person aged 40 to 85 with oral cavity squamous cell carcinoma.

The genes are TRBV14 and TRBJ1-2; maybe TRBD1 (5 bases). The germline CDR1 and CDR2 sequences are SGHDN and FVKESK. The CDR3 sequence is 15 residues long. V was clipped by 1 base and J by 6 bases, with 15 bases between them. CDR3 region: CASSQAGRGADGYTF. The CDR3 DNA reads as TGTGCCAGCAGCCAAGCAGGAAGAGGGGCCGATGGCTACACCTTC.

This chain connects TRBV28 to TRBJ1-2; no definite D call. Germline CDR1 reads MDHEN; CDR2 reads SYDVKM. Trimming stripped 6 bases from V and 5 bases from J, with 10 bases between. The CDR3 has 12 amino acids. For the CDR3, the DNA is TGTGCCAGCAGCCGCGAAGGGTATGGCTACACCTTC. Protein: CASSREGYGYTF.

The CDR3 sequence is CASSTLTGATYNEQFF. CDR3 nucleotide sequence: TGTGCCAGCAGCACCCTGACAGGGGCAACCTACAATGAGCAGTTCTTC. J is TRBJ2-1 and V is TRBV7-3; 8 bases align to TRBD1. V lost 5 bases, J lost 2 bases, and 8 bases stayed unmatched. The CDR3 spans 16 residues. CDR1 and CDR2 from the germline V gene are SGHTA and FQGTGA.

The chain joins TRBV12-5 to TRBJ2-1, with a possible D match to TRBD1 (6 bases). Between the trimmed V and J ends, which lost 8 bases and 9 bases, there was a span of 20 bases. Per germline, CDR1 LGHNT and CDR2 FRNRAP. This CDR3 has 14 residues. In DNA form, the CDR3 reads TGTGCTAGTCGGCAGGGGCCGACCTGGGGTGAGCAGTTCTTC. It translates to CASRQGPTWGEQFF.

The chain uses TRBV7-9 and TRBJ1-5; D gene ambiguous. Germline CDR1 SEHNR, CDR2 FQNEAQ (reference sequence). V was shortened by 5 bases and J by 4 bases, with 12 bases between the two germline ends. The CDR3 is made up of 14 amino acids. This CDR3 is CASSPIYGNQPQHF. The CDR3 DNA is TGTGCCAGCAGCCCAATATACGGTAATCAGCCCCAGCATTTT.

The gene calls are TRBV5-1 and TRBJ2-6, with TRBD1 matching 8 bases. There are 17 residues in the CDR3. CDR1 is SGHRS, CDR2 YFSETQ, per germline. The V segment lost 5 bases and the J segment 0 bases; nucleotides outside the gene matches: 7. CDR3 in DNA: TGCGCCAGCAGTCGGGACAGGACAAGCTCTGGGGCCAACGTCCTGACTTTC. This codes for CASSRDRTSSGANVLTF.

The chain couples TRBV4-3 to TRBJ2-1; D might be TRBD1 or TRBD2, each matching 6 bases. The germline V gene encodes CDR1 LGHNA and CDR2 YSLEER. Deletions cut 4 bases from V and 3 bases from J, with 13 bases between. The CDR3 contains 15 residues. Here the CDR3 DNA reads TGCGCCAGCAGCCGGGGAGAGGGGGGCTACAATGAGCAGTTCTTC. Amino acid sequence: CASSRGEGGYNEQFF.

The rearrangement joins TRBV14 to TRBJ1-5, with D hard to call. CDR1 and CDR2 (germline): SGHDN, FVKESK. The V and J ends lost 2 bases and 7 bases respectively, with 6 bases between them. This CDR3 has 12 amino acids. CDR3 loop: CASSQLGQPQHF. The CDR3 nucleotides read TGTGCCAGCAGCCAACTGGGGCAGCCCCAGCATTTT.

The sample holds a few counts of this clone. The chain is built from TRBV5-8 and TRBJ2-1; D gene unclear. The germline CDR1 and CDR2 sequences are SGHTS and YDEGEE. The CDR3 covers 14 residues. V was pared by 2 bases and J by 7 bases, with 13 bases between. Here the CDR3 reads CASSFGLRANEQFF. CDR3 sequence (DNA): TGTGCCAGCAGCTTTGGGCTCCGTGCGAATGAGCAGTTCTTC.

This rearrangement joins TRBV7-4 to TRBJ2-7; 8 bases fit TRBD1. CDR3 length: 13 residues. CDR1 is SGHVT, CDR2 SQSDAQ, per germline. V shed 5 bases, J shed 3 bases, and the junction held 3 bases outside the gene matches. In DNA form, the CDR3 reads TGTGCCAGCAGCCCCACAGGGGGCTACGAGCAGTACTTC. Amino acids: CASSPTGGYEQYF.

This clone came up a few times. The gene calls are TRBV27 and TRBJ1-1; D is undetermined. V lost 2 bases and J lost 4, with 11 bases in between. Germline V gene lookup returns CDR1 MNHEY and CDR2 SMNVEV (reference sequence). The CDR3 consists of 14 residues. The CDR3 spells CASSLQVVSTEAFF. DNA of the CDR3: TGTGCCAGCAGTTTACAAGTTGTCAGCACTGAAGCTTTCTTT.

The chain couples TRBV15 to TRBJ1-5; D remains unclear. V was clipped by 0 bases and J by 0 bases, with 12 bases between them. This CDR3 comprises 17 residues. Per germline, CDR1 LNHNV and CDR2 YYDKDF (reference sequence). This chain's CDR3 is CATSRDLGRVSNQPQHF. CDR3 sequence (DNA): TGTGCCACCAGCAGAGATCTTGGGAGGGTTAGCAATCAGCCCCAGCATTTT.

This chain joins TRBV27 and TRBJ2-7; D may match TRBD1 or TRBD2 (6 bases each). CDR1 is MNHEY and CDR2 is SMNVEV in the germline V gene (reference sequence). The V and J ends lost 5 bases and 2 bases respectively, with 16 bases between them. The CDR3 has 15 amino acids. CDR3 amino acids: CASSPHGGETYEQYF. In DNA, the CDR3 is TGTGCCAGCAGTCCCCACGGGGGCGAGACCTACGAGCAGTACTTC.

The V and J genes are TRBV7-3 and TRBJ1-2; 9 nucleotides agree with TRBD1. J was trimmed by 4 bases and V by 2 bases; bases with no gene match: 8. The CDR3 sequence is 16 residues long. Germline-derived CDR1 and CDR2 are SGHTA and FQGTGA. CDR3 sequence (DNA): TGTGCCAGCAGCTTAGGGGGACAGGGCGAGAGCTATGGCTACACCTTC. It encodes CASSLGGQGESYGYTF. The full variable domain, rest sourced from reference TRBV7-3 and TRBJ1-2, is GAGVSQTPSNKVTEKGKYVELRCDPISGHTALYWYRQSLGQGPEFLIYFQGTGAADDSGLPNDRFFAVRPEGSVSTLKIQRTERGDSAVYLCASSLGGQGESYGYTFGSGTRLTVV.

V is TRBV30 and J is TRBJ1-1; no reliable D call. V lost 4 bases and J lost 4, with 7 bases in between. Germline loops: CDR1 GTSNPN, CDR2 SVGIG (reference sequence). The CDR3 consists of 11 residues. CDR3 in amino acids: CAWKRITEAFF. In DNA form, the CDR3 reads TGTGCCTGGAAAAGAATCACTGAAGCTTTCTTT. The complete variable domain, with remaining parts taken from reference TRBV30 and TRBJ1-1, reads SQTIHQWPATLVQPVGSPLSLECTVEGTSNPNLYWYRQAAGRGLQLLFYSVGIGQISSEVPQNLSASRPQDRQFILSSKKLLLSDSGFYLCAWKRITEAFFGQGTRLTVV.

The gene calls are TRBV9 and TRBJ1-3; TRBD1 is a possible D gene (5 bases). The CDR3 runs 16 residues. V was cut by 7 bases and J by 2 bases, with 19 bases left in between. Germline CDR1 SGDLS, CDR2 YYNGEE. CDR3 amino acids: CASSVGARVTGNTIYF. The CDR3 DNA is TGTGCCAGCTCCGTAGGAGCCAGGGTCACTGGAAACACCATATATTTT.